This TCR beta chain was captured in a study of siplizumab effects on memory and regulatory T cells (dated by TCRdb to between 2018 and 2021). Looking at the study overall: The study looked at the effect of siplizumab, an anti-CD2 antibody, on alloreactive T-cell subsets in allogeneic mixed lymphocyte reactions made from human PBMCs. Overall study results and their limits: No functional confirmation was obtained for the suppressive function of proliferating Tregs from siplizumab cultures. Unstimulated naive T cells appeared to be more diverse than memory T cells, and naive cells seemed to make a substantial contribution to the alloresponse. A naive or memory phenotype could not be assigned to roughly 75-97% of proliferating CD4+ or CD8+ clones. Sequences below about 10^-5 frequency were poorly captured, so only a minor fraction of alloreactive clones could be mapped to unstimulated subsets. Siplizumab significantly lowered the cumulative frequency of alloreactive sequences that could be traced to unstimulated CD4+ memory T cells. Among mappable alloreactive CD4+ clones, the Treg-derived fraction averaged about 75% with siplizumab versus roughly 29% in control reactions.

Sorted unstimulated T cells, along with proliferating T cells recovered from mixed lymphocyte reactions, underwent TCRbeta CDR3 sequencing. Fresh whole blood from over 8 HLA-typed healthy donors was used to isolate PBMCs. As for this clone: It lacks a known antigen. No qualities accompany the bases; no much larger clone lies one base away.

The library was generated by the immunoSEQ multiplex PCR assay. The deep sequencing platform assayed roughly 10^5 TCR templates per sample. Genomic DNA extracted from sorted T cells was used for TCRbeta CDR3 sequencing. Processing in the source paper ran as follows. The R programming language was used for clonal analysis of TCRbeta CDR3 data. Unstimulated samples were compared with post-reaction CFSE-low samples to define alloreactive CD4+ and CD8+ clones. Regulatory or non-regulatory origin was assigned to alloreactive CD4+ clones by matching of sequences to sorted unstimulated Treg and non-Treg repertoires. In its TCRdb copy, this immuneACCESS table keeps in-frame sequences only and misses some clones. Where compared with another copy, unresolved V genes explain less than half of these, and the others have no known cause. The V and J calls and the clone size are those of that table, but D and trimming were determined from the DNA. This sample lists fewer than 85,000 clones; 95% were detected once. The ten largest clones add up to about a fifth of the sample.

The clonotype was recovered from a human donor in good health. Source material: CD8+ T cells sorted from blood.

The CDR3: CASRPNRDIAYEQYF. The DNA sequence is TGTGCCAGCAGACCAAACCGGGACATCGCCTACGAGCAGTACTTC. The sequence joins TRBV7-8 to TRBJ2-7; TRBD1 is a possible D gene, resting on 6 matching bases. Via the germline V gene, CDR1 is SGHVS and CDR2 FQNEAQ. The CDR3 measures 15 amino acids from cysteine to phenylalanine. CDR3 DNA is the only sequence kept; it has 45 bases, read in frame from the first base. The trim is 6 bases for V and 2 bases for J, with a gap of 17 bases between the germline ends. The reference TRBV7-8 and TRBJ2-7 proteins fill in what lies around the CDR3, so the full variable domain reads GAGVSQSPRYKVAKRGQDVALRCDPISGHVSLFWYQQALGQGPEFLTYFQNEAQLDKSGLPSDRFFAERPEGSVSTLKIQRTQQEDSAVYLCASRPNRDIAYEQYFGPGTRLTVT.